This record concerns one T cell receptor beta chain sequence. These data come from a study of cytomegalovirus exposure and HLA in healthy donors. Primers included in the PCR were 60 Vbeta and 13 Jbeta primers. Produced via immunoSEQ multiplex PCR; TCRdb's table is partial and in-frame only. This repertoire shows some 90,000 clones, around 78% found once; its top ten account for approximately 0.56%. Trimming left V 1 base short and J 1 base short, with 8 bases between. The CDR3 length is 15 residues. Germline V gene sequence: CDR1 SEHNR, CDR2 FQNEAQ (reference sequence). The V gene is TRBV7-9, the J gene TRBJ1-5; weak D call: TRBD1 (6 bases). The sample comprised PBMCs. The receptor comes from a man in his thirties or forties in good health and CMV-seronegative. CDR3 nucleotide sequence: TGTGCCAGCAGCTTAGGGGACATAAGCAATCAGCCCCAGCATTTT. This sequence encodes CASSLGDISNQPQHF.